These 28 T cell receptor beta chains were all obtained from the same sample, sequenced in a study of molecular identifiers for immune sequencing clone quantification. TCRdb analysed the PCR reads with MiXCR anew, one entry per CDR3 protein. The table shows about 40,000 distinct CDR3 sequences, with around 20% occurring only once. The sequencing sample was made of naive CD8+ T cells from blood, with Jurkat cell RNA spiked in. Specified subset: FACS-sorted CD8+CD4-CCR7+CD45RA+ naive T cells. The receptors were gathered from a human donor in good health. Some libraries in this study had Jurkat cell RNA spiked in.

This clonotype was observed many times. The chain uses TRBV5-5 and TRBJ1-5; D remains unclear. Germline V gene data show CDR1 as SGHKS and CDR2 as YYEKEE (reference sequence). The CDR3 sequence is 14 residues long. V was trimmed by 1 base and J by 6 bases, leaving 11 bases between them. CDR3 in DNA: TGTGCCAGCAGCTTGTCGACGGGTAGTCAGCCCCAGCATTTT. Residues: CASSLSTGSQPQHF.

This clonotype appeared many times. The chain is built from TRBV2 and TRBJ2-1, with 7 bases identical to TRBD2. Looked up from germline, CDR1 is SNHLY and CDR2 is FYNNEI. CDR3 size: 15 residues. The V segment lost 0 bases and the J segment 4 bases; nucleotides outside the gene matches: 3. The CDR3, as DNA: TGTGCCAGCAGTGAAGCGCGGGGGTATTACAATGAGCAGTTCTTC. Translating it yields CASSEARGYYNEQFF. Based on the CDR3 plus reference TRBV2 and TRBJ2-1, the full variable domain is EPEVTQTPSHQVTQMGQEVILRCVPISNHLYFYWYRQILGQKVEFLVSFYNNEISEKSEIFDDQFSVERPDGSNFTLKIRSTKLEDSAMYFCASSEARGYYNEQFFGPGTRLTVL.

As concerns this clonotype: This sequence may be a read error, since a much larger clone differs from it by one base. The CDR3 coding sequence is TGTGCCAGCACCGAGGGACGGGATAACACCAGGGAGCTGTTTTTT. Residues: CASTEGRDNTRELFF. The chain uses TRBV2 and TRBJ2-2, with D perhaps assigned TRBD1 or TRBD2 (5 bases each). Germline V gives CDR1 SNHLY, CDR2 FYNNEI. This CDR3 contains 15 residues.

This clonotype came up many times. The rearrangement joins TRBV12-3 or TRBV12-4 to TRBJ2-1; 10 bases align to TRBD1. The junction had 5 bases not matched to a gene; V was cut back by 5 bases and J by 7 bases. The CDR3 has 14 residues. DNA of the CDR3: TGTGCCAGCAGTCGACAGGGGGCCTTAAATGAGCAGTTCTTC. Amino acid sequence: CASSRQGALNEQFF.

The table lists this clonotype with many counts. V gene TRBV15 combines with J gene TRBJ2-1; D may be TRBD2 (6 bases). Between the trimmed V and J ends, which lost 4 bases and 10 bases, there was a span of 17 bases. This CDR3 is built from 14 residues. The germline V gene has CDR1 LNHNV and CDR2 YYDKDF (reference sequence). CDR3 nucleotides: TGTGCCACCAGCACCCAGCAGGGAGGCCGAGAGCAGTTCTTC. Translation gives CATSTQQGGREQFF.

This clonotype was observed many times. J is TRBJ2-3 and V is TRBV28; D is tentatively TRBD1 or TRBD2 (5 bases each). This CDR3 region has 15 residues. V dropped 2 bases and J dropped 2 bases, with 11 bases sitting between them. Germline V gene data show CDR1 as MDHEN and CDR2 as SYDVKM. In DNA, the CDR3 is TGTGCCAGCAGTTTACAAAGAGGGGCCACAGATACGCAGTATTTT. It translates to CASSLQRGATDTQYF.

This clonotype was detected ten times or more. This chain links TRBV6-1 with TRBJ2-3; D is tentatively TRBD1 or TRBD2 (7 bases each). The germline V gene encodes CDR1 MNHNS and CDR2 SASEGT. V lost 11 bases and J 2 bases, leaving 14 bases between the germline ends. The CDR3 is 13 residues long. The CDR3 is CAAGDSPTDTQYF. The CDR3 nucleotides read TGTGCCGCGGGGGACAGTCCCACAGATACGCAGTATTTT.

In this sample, this clonotype turned up many times. The V gene is TRBV7-9, the J gene TRBJ2-3, with 8 nucleotides matching TRBD2. V dropped 2 bases and J dropped 6; count of bases not matched to a gene: 10. The germline V gene encodes CDR1 SEHNR and CDR2 FQNEAQ (reference sequence). The CDR3 has 16 residues. CDR3 amino acids: CASSLPSGSLEDTQYF. CDR3 sequence (DNA): TGTGCCAGCAGCTTACCCAGCGGGAGCTTGGAGGATACGCAGTATTTT.

This chain links TRBV7-2 with TRBJ2-3, with a tentative D call TRBD2 (6 bases). Trimming took off 8 bases at V and 0 bases at J, with 15 bases between the two ends. The CDR3 spans 15 residues. Germline lookup yields CDR1 SGHTA and CDR2 FQGNSA. The CDR3 is CASGAKGLSTDTQYF. The DNA of the CDR3 is TGTGCCAGCGGCGCCAAAGGACTAAGCACAGATACGCAGTATTTT.

This clonotype occurred many times. This rearrangement joins TRBV28 to TRBJ2-7; perhaps TRBD1 as D (6 bases). The length of the CDR3 is 13 residues. Trimming took 8 bases from V and 7 from J, leaving 18 bases between them. The V gene's germline CDR1 is MDHEN and CDR2 SYDVKM. In nucleotides, the CDR3 is TGTGCCAGCCGGGACACACCTTCGGGGGAGCAGTACTTC. This encodes CASRDTPSGEQYF.

The rearrangement links TRBV6-6 to TRBJ2-1; D gene ambiguous. V was clipped by 2 bases and J by 5 bases, with 13 bases between them. This CDR3 has 15 amino acids. Germline V lookup: CDR1 MNHNY, CDR2 SVGAGI (reference sequence). CDR3 coding DNA: TGTGCCAGCAGTTACCCCAAGGATTGGAACAATGAGCAGTTCTTC. This encodes CASSYPKDWNNEQFF.

Ten or more counts support this clonotype. This sequence joins TRBV29-1 and TRBJ2-1; tentative D call: TRBD2 (6 bases). Trimming cost V 6 bases and J 1 base, with 10 bases left between them. The germline V gene encodes CDR1 SQVTM and CDR2 ANQGSEA. The CDR3 loop spans 13 amino acids. The CDR3 spells CSVRLGSYNEQFF. CDR3 in DNA: TGCAGCGTCAGACTAGGGTCCTACAATGAGCAGTTCTTC.

This clonotype showed up many times. The V gene is TRBV12-3 or TRBV12-4, the J gene TRBJ2-5; TRBD2 agrees at 8 bases. CDR3 length: 16 residues. The trim removed 3 bases at V and 5 bases at J, leaving 11 bases unmatched. The CDR3 region has the DNA TGTGCCAGCAGTTTCGAGGTTAGGGGACTAGATGAGACCCAGTACTTC. It specifies CASSFEVRGLDETQYF.

This clonotype was recorded many times. The J gene is TRBJ2-7, the V gene TRBV12-3 or TRBV12-4; 7 nucleotides line up with TRBD2. This CDR3 region has 13 residues. After removal of 10 bases from V and 3 bases from J, the junction contained 9 bases not matched to a gene. In nucleotides, the CDR3 is TGTGCCACCATGACTAGCTTCTACTACGAGCAGTACTTC. This sequence encodes CATMTSFYYEQYF.

This clonotype was seen ten or more times. The chain links TRBV6-6 to TRBJ1-5; D is unresolved. Germline loops: CDR1 MNHNY, CDR2 SVGAGI (reference sequence). Trimming stripped 6 bases from V and 1 base from J, with 4 bases between. This CDR3 region has 12 residues. CDR3 nucleotide sequence: TGTGCCAGCAGAGAGAGCAATCAGCCCCAGCATTTT. Its translation is CASRESNQPQHF.

This clonotype has a count of ten or more. V usage is TRBV24-1 and J usage is TRBJ2-1, with D possibly being TRBD2 (6 bases). The CDR3 length is 12 residues. Trimming left V 10 bases short and J 9 bases short, with 15 bases between. The germline V gene has CDR1 KGHDR and CDR2 SFDVKD. CDR3 residues: CATRRRGGEQFF. Here the CDR3 DNA reads TGTGCCACTAGGAGGAGGGGAGGTGAGCAGTTCTTC.

This clonotype was seen ten or more times. One junction end disagrees with the germline gene, perhaps due to a read error. The chain carries TRBV28 and TRBJ2-1, with 8 bases that match TRBD1. There are 13 residues in the CDR3. The germline CDR1 and CDR2 sequences are MDHEN and SYDVKM. The CDR3 bases are TGTGCCAGCAGTCTCCCGGCCGGGACAGGACGTGACTTC. Translation: CASSLPAGTGRDF.

This clonotype was counted many times. This chain connects TRBV7-9 to TRBJ2-3, with 8 nucleotides matching TRBD1. Per the germline V gene, CDR1 is SEHNR and CDR2 is FQNEAQ (reference sequence). After removal of 5 bases from V and 4 bases from J, the junction contained 8 bases not matched to a gene. CDR3 length: 15 residues. The CDR3 is CASSEGQVASDTQYF. CDR3 in DNA: TGTGCCAGCAGCGAGGGACAGGTCGCGTCAGATACGCAGTATTTT.

V gene TRBV7-3 combines with J gene TRBJ2-1, with 7 bases lining up with TRBD1. The germline V gene encodes CDR1 SGHTA and CDR2 FQGTGA. The CDR3 is 18 amino acids. The trim removed 2 bases at V and 4 bases at J, leaving 14 bases unmatched. CDR3 nucleotide sequence: TGTGCCAGCAGCTTATTTGGGGGTGGGACAGCGGTTTACAATGAGCAGTTCTTC. It encodes CASSLFGGGTAVYNEQFF.

This clonotype was counted at least ten times. The V gene is TRBV9, the J gene TRBJ1-2; D is uncertain. Germline V gene data show CDR1 as SGDLS and CDR2 as YYNGEE. The CDR3 totals 16 residues. The V and J ends lost 0 bases and 2 bases respectively, with 14 bases between them. In DNA, the CDR3 is TGTGCCAGCAGCGTAGGTGCTCTCCCCGAGAACTATGGCTACACCTTC. Translated: CASSVGALPENYGYTF.

V gene TRBV28 combines with J gene TRBJ2-5; perhaps D is TRBD1 or TRBD2 (5 bases each). The germline gives CDR1 MDHEN, CDR2 SYDVKM. V was shortened by 6 bases and J by 3 bases, with 11 bases between the two germline ends. This CDR3 comprises 13 residues. The CDR3 nucleotides are TGTGCCAGCAGATCCTGGGGGAAAGAGACCCAGTACTTC. Encoded protein: CASRSWGKETQYF.

This clonotype was seen repeatedly, ten times or more. This chain uses TRBV10-3 with TRBJ2-5; D is possibly TRBD1 (6 bases). The CDR3 is 11 residues long. From germline, CDR1 is ENHRY and CDR2 SYGVKD. V was pared by 8 bases and J by 4 bases, with 8 bases between. The CDR3 spells CAIGDTETQYF. The DNA of the CDR3 is TGTGCCATCGGGGACACAGAGACCCAGTACTTC.

This clonotype has at least ten counts. The chain recombines TRBV6-2 or TRBV6-3 with TRBJ2-1, with TRBD2 matching 7 bases. J lost 4 bases, V lost 0 bases, and 6 bases had no gene match. Germline CDR1 MNHEY, CDR2 SVGEGT. The CDR3 is made up of 16 amino acids. The CDR3 DNA is TGTGCCAGCAGTTACTCGAAGGCTAGCGGATACAATGAGCAGTTCTTC. Translating it yields CASSYSKASGYNEQFF.

This clonotype was seen at least ten times. The rearrangement joins TRBV27 to TRBJ1-2; D not resolved. This CDR3 comprises 15 residues. Germline V gene data show CDR1 as MNHEY and CDR2 as SMNVEV (reference sequence). Trimming pared 4 bases from V and 7 bases from J, leaving 19 bases between. CDR3 sequence: CASSSLTNLESGYTF. The CDR3 region has the DNA TGTGCCAGCAGTTCGCTGACCAATCTCGAGAGTGGCTACACCTTC.

In its sample, this clonotype was seen many times. This chain joins TRBV19 and TRBJ2-7; D possibly corresponds to TRBD2 (6 bases). The CDR3 extends over 15 amino acids. From germline, CDR1 is LNHDA and CDR2 SQIVND (reference sequence). Between the trimmed V and J ends, which lost 3 bases and 6 bases, there was a span of 18 bases. CDR3 sequence (DNA): TGTGCCAGTAGTATGACCCCGACTAGACGTGTCGAGCAGTACTTC. Protein product: CASSMTPTRRVEQYF.

This clonotype has a count of ten or more. The CDR3 sequence is CASSLYFGEQYF. Here the CDR3 DNA reads TGTGCCAGCAGTTTATACTTCGGAGAGCAGTACTTC. The chain couples TRBV28 to TRBJ2-7; D unresolved. The CDR3 consists of 12 residues. The germline V and J ends were trimmed by 1 base and 7 bases, with 8 bases remaining between them. In germline, CDR1 is MDHEN, CDR2 SYDVKM.

This sequence joins TRBV20-1 and TRBJ2-5; D not certain. The CDR3 extends over 13 amino acids. Trimming removed 3 bases from V and 4 bases from J, with 12 bases in between. The germline V gene has CDR1 DFQATT and CDR2 SNEGSKA (reference sequence). CDR3 bases: TGCAGTGCTAGGACCAAGACACGAGAGACCCAGTACTTC. Its protein product is CSARTKTRETQYF.

This clonotype is labeled as medium-sized. The V gene is TRBV9, the J gene TRBJ1-3; possible D gene TRBD1, 5 bases. The CDR3 is 16 amino acids. Trimming took off 0 bases at V and 0 bases at J, with 10 bases between the two ends. Germline CDR1 is SGDLS and CDR2 is YYNGEE. The CDR3 region is CASSVDNRLSGNTIYF. The DNA for the CDR3 is TGTGCCAGCAGCGTAGATAACAGGCTCTCTGGAAACACCATATATTTT. Combining the CDR3 with reference TRBV9 and TRBJ1-3 gives the whole variable domain DSGVTQTPKHLITATGQRVTLRCSPRSGDLSVYWYQQSLDQGLQFLIQYYNGEERAKGNILERFSAQQFPDLHSELNLSSLELGDSALYFCASSVDNRLSGNTIYFGEGSWLTVV.